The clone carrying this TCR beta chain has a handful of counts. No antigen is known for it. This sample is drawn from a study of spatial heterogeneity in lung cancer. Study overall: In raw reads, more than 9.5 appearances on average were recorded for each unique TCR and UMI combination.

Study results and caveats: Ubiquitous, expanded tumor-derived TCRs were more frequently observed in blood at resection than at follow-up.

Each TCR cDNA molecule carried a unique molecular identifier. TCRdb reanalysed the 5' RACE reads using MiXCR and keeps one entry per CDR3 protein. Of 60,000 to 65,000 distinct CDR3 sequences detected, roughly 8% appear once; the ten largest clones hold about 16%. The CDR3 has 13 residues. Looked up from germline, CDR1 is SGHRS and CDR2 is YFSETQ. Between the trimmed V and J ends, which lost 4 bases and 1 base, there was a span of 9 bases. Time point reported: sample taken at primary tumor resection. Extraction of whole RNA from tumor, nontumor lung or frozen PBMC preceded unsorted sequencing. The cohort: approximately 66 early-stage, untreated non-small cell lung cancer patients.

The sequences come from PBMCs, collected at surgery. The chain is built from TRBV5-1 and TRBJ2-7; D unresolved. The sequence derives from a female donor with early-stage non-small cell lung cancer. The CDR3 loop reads CASSVGPSYEQYF. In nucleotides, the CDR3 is TGCGCCAGCAGCGTCGGACCGTCCTACGAGCAGTACTTC.